One sample yielded the 20 T cell receptor beta chains listed below, sequenced in a study of cytomegalovirus exposure and HLA in healthy donors. The primer mix had 60 Vbeta and 13 Jbeta primers. Clones were sequenced by immunoSEQ multiplex PCR, and TCRdb holds only the in-frame ones, with some missing. This table holds some 85,000 clones, 76% found once. Sequenced sample: PBMCs. These receptors were taken from a male donor in good health and CMV-seronegative.

This clone was seen more than once but under ten times. The rearrangement uses TRBV28 and TRBJ1-4; D not resolved. In germline, CDR1 is MDHEN, CDR2 SYDVKM. This CDR3 comprises 15 residues. The ends were cut back, 10 bases at V and 4 bases at J, with 19 bases in the middle. CDR3 sequence reads: CATRVSEAVNEKLFF. CDR3 DNA sequence: TGTGCCACCAGAGTCAGTGAGGCCGTTAATGAAAAACTGTTTTTT.

The chain carries TRBV5-1 and TRBJ2-3; D is unclear. Germline V gene lookup returns CDR1 SGHRS and CDR2 YFSETQ. CDR3 size: 13 residues. V gave up 4 bases and J gave up 3 bases, with 9 bases separating them. The CDR3 bases are TGCGCCAGCAGCAAAAGAGAGACAGATACGCAGTATTTT. Amino acids: CASSKRETDTQYF.

This clone has just one count. This chain connects TRBV10-3 to TRBJ1-3, with 10 bases fitting TRBD1. This CDR3 spans 15 amino acids. Germline V gene data show CDR1 as ENHRY and CDR2 as SYGVKD. Germline trimming cut 5 bases from V and 2 bases from J; bases unmatched to any gene: 3. CDR3 in DNA: TGTGCCATCAGTCCGGACAGGGGGGCTGGAAACACCATATATTTT. Its translation is CAISPDRGAGNTIYF.

This rearrangement joins TRBV28 to TRBJ2-7; TRBD1 aligns across 10 bases. Trimming took 3 bases from V and 6 from J; bases not matched to a gene: 11. This CDR3 has 16 amino acids. Germline CDR1 MDHEN, CDR2 SYDVKM. CDR3 nucleotides: TGTGCCAGCAGTTTCGTACCGGGACAGGGGATACGCGAGCAGTACTTC. It codes for CASSFVPGQGIREQYF.

A remark on this clone: The sample has other DNA sequences that encode this CDR3 too. This chain connects TRBV20-1 to TRBJ1-2; D gene uncertain. The CDR3 runs to 10 residues. V dropped 4 bases and J dropped 3 bases, with 3 bases sitting between them. CDR1 DFQATT and CDR2 SNEGSKA come from the germline V gene (reference sequence). CDR3 sequence (DNA): TGCAGTGCTACAGACTATGGCTACACCTTC. As protein: CSATDYGYTF.

The chain joins TRBV5-6 to TRBJ1-1; D not resolved. Germline V gives CDR1 SGHDT, CDR2 YYEEEE. The V end lost 6 bases, the J end lost 0 bases, and 12 bases lay between the germline ends. This CDR3 region has 14 residues. CDR3 bases: TGTGCCAGCACCCCGAGGCGGATGAACACTGAAGCTTTCTTT. Its protein is CASTPRRMNTEAFF. Drawing the rest from reference TRBV5-6 and TRBJ1-1, the complete variable domain is DAGVTQSPTHLIKTRGQQVTLRCSPKSGHDTVSWYQQALGQGPQFIFQYYEEEERQRGNFPDRFSGHQFPNYSSELNVNALLLGDSALYLCASTPRRMNTEAFFGQGTRLTVV.

The chain is built from TRBV6-6 and TRBJ1-5, with 7 nucleotides matching TRBD1. The CDR3 is 14 amino acids. V trimming: 4 bases; J trimming: 5 bases; junction bases outside the gene matches: 5. Germline V gene data show CDR1 as MNHNY and CDR2 as SVGAGI (reference sequence). The CDR3 bases are TGTGCCAGCAGTTCGACAGGGTTGGATCAGCCCCAGCATTTT. Protein product: CASSSTGLDQPQHF.

The chain recombines TRBV7-2 with TRBJ1-4, with D possibly matching TRBD1 (6 bases). The V end was cut by 5 bases, the J end by 4 bases, with 14 bases between. The CDR3 runs to 15 residues. Germline CDR1 is SGHTA and CDR2 is FQGNSA. The CDR3 reads CASSLTGGRNEKLFF. CDR3 sequence (DNA): TGTGCCAGCAGCCTCACGGGGGGCCGTAATGAAAAACTGTTTTTT.

V and J are TRBV19 and TRBJ2-2, with D possibly TRBD1 on 5 matching bases. CDR3 length: 13 amino acids. CDR1 is LNHDA, CDR2 SQIVND, per germline (reference sequence). Trimming removed 7 bases at V and 6 bases at J, with 12 bases between. The CDR3 bases are TGTGCCAGTAAGGGGTTTTGGGCCGGGGAGCTGTTTTTT. Protein sequence: CASKGFWAGELFF. The full variable domain, its missing parts supplied by reference TRBV19 and TRBJ2-2, is DGGITQSPKYLFRKEGQNVTLSCEQNLNHDAMYWYRQDPGQGLRLIYYSQIVNDFQKGDIAEGYSVSREKKESFPLTVTSAQKNPTAFYLCASKGFWAGELFFGEGSRLTVL.

This clone appeared a single time. The J gene is TRBJ1-3, the V gene TRBV4-3; D not certain. This CDR3 comprises 16 residues. V was trimmed by 0 bases and J by 1 base, leaving 10 bases between them. Germline CDR1 is LGHNA and CDR2 is YSLEER. The CDR3 DNA reads as TGCGCCAGCAGCCAAGATGTACGGGTTTCTGGAAACACCATATATTTT. This codes for CASSQDVRVSGNTIYF.

This rearrangement joins TRBV28 to TRBJ1-4; D is uncertain. CDR1 is MDHEN, CDR2 SYDVKM, per germline. Trimming took 4 bases from V and 6 from J, leaving 9 bases between them. The CDR3 length is 13 residues. The CDR3 DNA is TGTGCCAGCAGTTCCCACCGGGATGAAAAACTGTTTTTT. It is translated as CASSSHRDEKLFF.

The rearrangement joins TRBV11-2 to TRBJ1-6; D is perhaps TRBD1 (5 bases). Trimming took 5 bases from V and 7 from J, leaving 15 bases between them. This CDR3 has 15 amino acids. In germline, CDR1 is SGHAT, CDR2 FQNNGV. Written as DNA, the CDR3 is TGTGCCAGCAGCCCATCCTCAGGGTGGAATTCACCCCTCCACTTT. Translating gives CASSPSSGWNSPLHF.

This sequence joins TRBV7-3 and TRBJ1-6, with D hard to call. Germline CDR1 reads SGHTA; CDR2 reads FQGTGA. The CDR3 loop spans 15 amino acids. Trimming pared 1 base from V and 5 bases from J, leaving 9 bases between. The CDR3 region has the DNA TGTGCCAGCAGCTTAATGGGCCAGAATAATTCACCCCTCCACTTT. It encodes CASSLMGQNNSPLHF.

This clone occurred a few times. The chain uses TRBV6-1 and TRBJ1-1; D unclear. The V end was cut by 2 bases, the J end by 5 bases, with 9 bases between. This CDR3 contains 13 residues. Germline CDR1 MNHNS, CDR2 SASEGT. CDR3 loop: CASSENRVTEAFF. CDR3 nucleotides: TGTGCCAGCAGTGAAAACCGAGTGACTGAAGCTTTCTTT.

This sequence joins TRBV11-3 and TRBJ2-3, with TRBD2 matching over 8 bases. Losses at the gene ends were 5 bases for V and 5 bases for J; bases not matched to a gene: 6. The germline CDR1 and CDR2 sequences are SGHNT and YENEEA. The length of the CDR3 is 14 residues. CDR3 sequence: CASSPGRGRDTQYF. For the CDR3, the DNA is TGTGCCAGCAGCCCCGGGAGGGGGAGAGATACGCAGTATTTT.

This chain uses TRBV6-1 with TRBJ2-1, with 13 bases matching TRBD2. This CDR3 contains 15 residues. V dropped 6 bases and J dropped 1; count of bases not matched to a gene: 0. Per the germline V gene, CDR1 is MNHNS and CDR2 is SASEGT. The CDR3 DNA reads as TGTGCCAGCAGGGGACTAGCGGGATCCTACAATGAGCAGTTCTTC. Translated, it gives CASRGLAGSYNEQFF.

This sequence joins TRBV5-1 and TRBJ1-2, with 9 bases identical to TRBD1. The CDR3 contains 13 residues. The V segment lost 5 bases and the J segment 8 bases; nucleotides outside the gene matches: 7. Germline V gene lookup returns CDR1 SGHRS and CDR2 YFSETQ. CDR3 region: CASSSGTGSGYTF. CDR3 DNA sequence: TGCGCCAGCAGTTCCGGGACAGGGAGCGGCTACACCTTC.

The chain couples TRBV7-9 to TRBJ1-1; D is ambiguous. CDR3 length: 12 residues. V dropped 7 bases and J dropped 4 bases, with 10 bases sitting between them. Per the germline V gene, CDR1 is SEHNR and CDR2 is FQNEAQ (reference sequence). The chain's CDR3 is CASMGRATEAFF. The CDR3 DNA reads TGTGCCAGCATGGGGAGGGCCACTGAAGCTTTCTTT.

This clone has a handful of counts. This sample includes further DNA sequences coding for the same CDR3. The V gene is TRBV7-2, the J gene TRBJ2-3; no reliable D call. Trimming pared 5 bases from V and 2 bases from J, leaving 5 bases between. Germline V gives CDR1 SGHTA, CDR2 FQGNSA. This CDR3 is built from 12 residues. CDR3 bases: TGTGCCAGCAGCCCCTACACAGATACGCAGTATTTT. Translated, it gives CASSPYTDTQYF.

The gene calls are TRBV6-4 and TRBJ2-2; the match to TRBD1 covers 10 bases. Trimming at V came to 9 bases and at J to 3 bases, leaving 1 base not matched to a gene. CDR1 and CDR2 from the germline V gene are MRHNA and SNTAGT. The CDR3 consists of 13 residues. The CDR3 bases are TGTGCCAGTGGGACAGGGGACACCGGGGAGCTGTTTTTT. This encodes CASGTGDTGELFF.